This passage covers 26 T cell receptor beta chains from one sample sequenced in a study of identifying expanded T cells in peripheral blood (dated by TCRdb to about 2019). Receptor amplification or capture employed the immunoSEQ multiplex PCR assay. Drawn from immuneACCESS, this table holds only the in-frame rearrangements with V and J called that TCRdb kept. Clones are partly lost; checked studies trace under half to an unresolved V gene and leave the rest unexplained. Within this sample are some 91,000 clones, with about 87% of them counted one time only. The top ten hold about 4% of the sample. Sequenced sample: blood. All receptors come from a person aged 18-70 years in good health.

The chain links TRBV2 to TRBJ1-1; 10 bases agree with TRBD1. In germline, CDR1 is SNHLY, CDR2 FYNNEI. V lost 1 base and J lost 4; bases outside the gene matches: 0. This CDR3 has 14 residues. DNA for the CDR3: TGTGCCAGCAGTGAAGGGACAGGGGGCACTGAAGCTTTCTTT. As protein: CASSEGTGGTEAFF. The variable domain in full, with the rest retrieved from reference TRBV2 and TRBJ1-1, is EPEVTQTPSHQVTQMGQEVILRCVPISNHLYFYWYRQILGQKVEFLVSFYNNEISEKSEIFDDQFSVERPDGSNFTLKIRSTKLEDSAMYFCASSEGTGGTEAFFGQGTRLTVV.

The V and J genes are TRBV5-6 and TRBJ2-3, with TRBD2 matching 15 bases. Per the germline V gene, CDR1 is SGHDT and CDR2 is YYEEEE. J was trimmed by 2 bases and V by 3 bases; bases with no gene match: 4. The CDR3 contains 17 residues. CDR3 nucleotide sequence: TGTGCCAGCAGCTCCGGACTAGCGGGGGGGCCCACAGATACGCAGTATTTT. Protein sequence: CASSSGLAGGPTDTQYF.

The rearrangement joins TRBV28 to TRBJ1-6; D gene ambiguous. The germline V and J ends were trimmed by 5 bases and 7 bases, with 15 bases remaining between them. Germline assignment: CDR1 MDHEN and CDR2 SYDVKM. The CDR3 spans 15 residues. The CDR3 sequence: CASSPPSRWNSPLHF. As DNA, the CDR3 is TGTGCCAGCAGTCCGCCCTCCAGGTGGAATTCACCCCTCCACTTT.

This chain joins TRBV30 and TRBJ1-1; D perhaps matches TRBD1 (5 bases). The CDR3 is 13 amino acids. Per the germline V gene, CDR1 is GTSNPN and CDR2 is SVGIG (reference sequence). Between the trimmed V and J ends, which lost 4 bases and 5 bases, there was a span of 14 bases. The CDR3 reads CAWMPRAETEAFF. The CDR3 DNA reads TGTGCCTGGATGCCCAGGGCCGAGACTGAAGCTTTCTTT.

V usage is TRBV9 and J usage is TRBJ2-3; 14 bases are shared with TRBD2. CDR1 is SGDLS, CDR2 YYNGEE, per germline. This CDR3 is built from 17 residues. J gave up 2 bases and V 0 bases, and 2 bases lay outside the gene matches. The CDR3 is CASSVGTSGGPTDTQYF. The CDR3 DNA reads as TGTGCCAGCAGCGTAGGGACTAGCGGGGGGCCCACAGATACGCAGTATTTT.

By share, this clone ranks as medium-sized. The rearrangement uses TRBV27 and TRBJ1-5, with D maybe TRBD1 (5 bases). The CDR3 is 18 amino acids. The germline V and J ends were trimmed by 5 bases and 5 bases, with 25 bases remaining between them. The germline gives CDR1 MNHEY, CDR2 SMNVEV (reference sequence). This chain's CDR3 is CASSPIGIGGANHQPQHF. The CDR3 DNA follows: TGTGCCAGCAGTCCCATTGGGATTGGAGGGGCAAATCATCAGCCCCAGCATTTT.

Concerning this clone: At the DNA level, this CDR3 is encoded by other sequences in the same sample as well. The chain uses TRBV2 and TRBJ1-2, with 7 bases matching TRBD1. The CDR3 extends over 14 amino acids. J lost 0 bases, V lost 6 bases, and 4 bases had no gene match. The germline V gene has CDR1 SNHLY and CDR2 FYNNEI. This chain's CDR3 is CASSRGQTNYGYTF. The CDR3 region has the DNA TGTGCCAGCAGCCGGGGACAGACTAACTATGGCTACACCTTC.

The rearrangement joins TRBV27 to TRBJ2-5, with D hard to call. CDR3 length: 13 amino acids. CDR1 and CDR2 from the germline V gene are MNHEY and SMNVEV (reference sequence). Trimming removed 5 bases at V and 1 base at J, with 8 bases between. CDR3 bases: TGTGCCAGCAGTCCGGTGGGCCAAGAGACCCAGTACTTC. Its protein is CASSPVGQETQYF.

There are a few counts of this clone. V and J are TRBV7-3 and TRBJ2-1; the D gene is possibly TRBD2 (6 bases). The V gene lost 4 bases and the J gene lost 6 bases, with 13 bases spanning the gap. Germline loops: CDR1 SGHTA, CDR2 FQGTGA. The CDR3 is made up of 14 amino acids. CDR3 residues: CASSSFRDSNEQFF. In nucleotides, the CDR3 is TGTGCCAGCAGCTCGTTCCGGGACTCCAATGAGCAGTTCTTC.

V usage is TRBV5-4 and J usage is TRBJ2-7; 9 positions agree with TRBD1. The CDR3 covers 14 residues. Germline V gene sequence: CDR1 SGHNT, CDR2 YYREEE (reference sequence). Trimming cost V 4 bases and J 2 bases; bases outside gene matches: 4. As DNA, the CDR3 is TGTGCCAGCAGCCTAAGACAGGGGGCCTACGAGCAGTACTTC. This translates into CASSLRQGAYEQYF.

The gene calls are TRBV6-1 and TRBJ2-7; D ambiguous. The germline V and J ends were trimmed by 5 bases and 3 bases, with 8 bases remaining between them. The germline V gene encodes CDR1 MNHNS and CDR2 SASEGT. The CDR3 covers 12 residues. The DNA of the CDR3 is TGTGCCAGCAGTTCTCACAGCTACGAGCAGTACTTC. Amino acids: CASSSHSYEQYF.

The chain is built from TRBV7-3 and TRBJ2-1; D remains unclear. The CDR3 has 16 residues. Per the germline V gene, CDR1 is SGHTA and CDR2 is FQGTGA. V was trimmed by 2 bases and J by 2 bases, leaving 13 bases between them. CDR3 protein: CASSLSPVPTYNEQFF. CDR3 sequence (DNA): TGTGCCAGCAGCTTATCTCCAGTACCAACCTACAATGAGCAGTTCTTC.

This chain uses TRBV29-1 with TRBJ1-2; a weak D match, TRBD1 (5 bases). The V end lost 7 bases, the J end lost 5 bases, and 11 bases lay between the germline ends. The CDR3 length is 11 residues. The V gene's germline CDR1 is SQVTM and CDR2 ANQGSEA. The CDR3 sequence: CSGLTGYGYTF. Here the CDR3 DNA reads TGCAGCGGCCTTACAGGTTATGGCTACACCTTC.

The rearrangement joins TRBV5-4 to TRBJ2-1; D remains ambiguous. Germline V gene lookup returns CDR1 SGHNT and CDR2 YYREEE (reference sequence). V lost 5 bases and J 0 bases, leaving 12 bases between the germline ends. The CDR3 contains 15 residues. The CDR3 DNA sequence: TGTGCCAGCAGTCACAGAGAGAGCTCCTACAATGAGCAGTTCTTC. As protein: CASSHRESSYNEQFF.

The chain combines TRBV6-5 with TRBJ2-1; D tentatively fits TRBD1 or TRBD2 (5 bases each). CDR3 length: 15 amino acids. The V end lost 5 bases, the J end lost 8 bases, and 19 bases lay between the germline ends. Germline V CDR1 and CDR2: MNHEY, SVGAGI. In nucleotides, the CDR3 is TGTGCCAGCAGTATTACCGGGGCCCACGGAGATGAGCAGTTCTTC. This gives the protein CASSITGAHGDEQFF.

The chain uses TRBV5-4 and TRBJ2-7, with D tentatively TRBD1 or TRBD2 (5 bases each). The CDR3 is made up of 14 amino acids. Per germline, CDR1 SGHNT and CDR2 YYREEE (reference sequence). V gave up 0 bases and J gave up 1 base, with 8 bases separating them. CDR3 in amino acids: CASSLAGGSYEQYF. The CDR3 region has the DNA TGTGCCAGCAGCTTGGCTGGGGGATCCTACGAGCAGTACTTC.

CDR3 bases: TGTGCCAGCAGCCCCGGGACAGACCTATACAATGAGCAGTTCTTC. Encoded protein: CASSPGTDLYNEQFF. V gene TRBV27 combines with J gene TRBJ2-1; TRBD1 agrees at 7 bases. The CDR3 contains 15 residues. Germline CDR1 and CDR2: MNHEY and SMNVEV (reference sequence). J was trimmed by 4 bases and V by 6 bases; bases with no gene match: 9.

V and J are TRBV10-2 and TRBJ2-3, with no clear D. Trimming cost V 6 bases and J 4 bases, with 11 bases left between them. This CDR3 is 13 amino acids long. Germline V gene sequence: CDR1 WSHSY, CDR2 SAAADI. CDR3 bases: TGCGCCAGCAGAGCACCCGGCGCAGATACGCAGTATTTT. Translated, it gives CASRAPGADTQYF.

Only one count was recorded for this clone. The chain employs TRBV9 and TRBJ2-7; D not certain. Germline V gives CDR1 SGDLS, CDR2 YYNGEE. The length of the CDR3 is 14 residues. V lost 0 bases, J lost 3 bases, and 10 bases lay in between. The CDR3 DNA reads TGTGCCAGCAGCGTAGCGGAGCCTCACTACGAGCAGTACTTC. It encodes CASSVAEPHYEQYF. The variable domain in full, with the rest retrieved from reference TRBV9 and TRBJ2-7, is DSGVTQTPKHLITATGQRVTLRCSPRSGDLSVYWYQQSLDQGLQFLIQYYNGEERAKGNILERFSAQQFPDLHSELNLSSLELGDSALYFCASSVAEPHYEQYFGPGTRLTVT.

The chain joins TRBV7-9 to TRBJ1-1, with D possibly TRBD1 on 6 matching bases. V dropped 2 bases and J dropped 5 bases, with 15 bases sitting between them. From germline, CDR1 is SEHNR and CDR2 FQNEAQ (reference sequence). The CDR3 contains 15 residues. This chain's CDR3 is CASSLQGPLGTEAFF. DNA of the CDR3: TGTGCCAGCAGCTTACAGGGGCCCTTGGGGACTGAAGCTTTCTTT.

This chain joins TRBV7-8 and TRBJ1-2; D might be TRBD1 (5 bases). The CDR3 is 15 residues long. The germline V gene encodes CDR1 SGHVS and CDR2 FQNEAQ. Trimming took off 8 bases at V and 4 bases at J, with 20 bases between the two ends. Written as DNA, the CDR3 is TGTGCCAGCTCTCCCTCGGACTCTGGGGGCTATGGCTACACCTTC. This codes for CASSPSDSGGYGYTF.

CDR3 loop: CASSSLAFSTDTQYF. CDR3 in DNA: TGTGCCAGCAGTTCGCTAGCGTTTAGCACAGATACGCAGTATTTT. The chain carries TRBV27 and TRBJ2-3; weak D call: TRBD2 (6 bases). The CDR3 is 15 amino acids. The germline gives CDR1 MNHEY, CDR2 SMNVEV (reference sequence). The V gene lost 4 bases and the J gene lost 0 bases, with 11 bases spanning the gap.

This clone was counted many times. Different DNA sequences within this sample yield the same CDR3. CDR3 residues: CASSDSTSGGADTQYF. The CDR3 DNA reads TGTGCCAGCAGTGACTCGACTAGCGGGGGGGCAGATACGCAGTATTTT. The J gene is TRBJ2-3, the V gene TRBV6-4, with 14 bases lining up with TRBD2. The junction had 0 bases not matched to a gene; V was cut back by 0 bases and J by 4 bases. The germline CDR1 and CDR2 sequences are MRHNA and SNTAGT. This CDR3 contains 16 residues.

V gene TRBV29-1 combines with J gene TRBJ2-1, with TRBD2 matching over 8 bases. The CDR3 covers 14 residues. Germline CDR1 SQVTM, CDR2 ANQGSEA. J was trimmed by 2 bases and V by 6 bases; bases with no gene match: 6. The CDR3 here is CSVRAGATYNEQFF. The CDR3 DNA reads TGCAGCGTAAGAGCGGGGGCCACCTACAATGAGCAGTTCTTC.

In DNA, the CDR3 is TGTGCCAGTACAGCCGGAAACACCATATATTTT. It yields the protein CASTAGNTIYF. V gene TRBV19 combines with J gene TRBJ1-3; D is ambiguous. From germline, CDR1 is LNHDA and CDR2 SQIVND (reference sequence). Trimming left V 7 bases short and J 4 bases short, with 5 bases between. This CDR3 comprises 11 residues. Full variable domain (missing parts from reference TRBV19 and TRBJ1-3): DGGITQSPKYLFRKEGQNVTLSCEQNLNHDAMYWYRQDPGQGLRLIYYSQIVNDFQKGDIAEGYSVSREKKESFPLTVTSAQKNPTAFYLCASTAGNTIYFGEGSWLTVV.

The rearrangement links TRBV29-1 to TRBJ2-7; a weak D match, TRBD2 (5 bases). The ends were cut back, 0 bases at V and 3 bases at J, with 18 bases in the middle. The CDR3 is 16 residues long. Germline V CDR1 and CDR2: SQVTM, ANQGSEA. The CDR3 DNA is TGCAGCGTTGAAGATTGGGGAGACCTCGGTTTCTACGAGCAGTACTTC. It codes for CSVEDWGDLGFYEQYF.